Listed here are 9 T cell receptor beta chains from one sample, sequenced in a study of blood T cell repertoires in COVID-19. Here immunoSEQ multiplex PCR was the method, and the copy in TCRdb shows in-frame clones only, minus some. The data contain fewer than 100,000 clones, nearly 90% of them seen just once; the ten biggest clones take up roughly 4.3%. What was sequenced was peripheral blood. These receptors originate from a man aged 70 or older with acute or convalescent COVID-19.

The chain is built from TRBV11-1 and TRBJ2-5; D is perhaps TRBD1 (6 bases). Trimming took off 5 bases at V and 1 base at J, with 11 bases between the two ends. Germline V gives CDR1 SGHAT, CDR2 FQDESV (reference sequence). This CDR3 region has 14 residues. The CDR3 sequence: CASSTYRAQETQYF. The CDR3 DNA reads TGTGCCAGCAGCACGTACAGGGCCCAAGAGACCCAGTACTTC.

The chain couples TRBV14 to TRBJ1-4; TRBD1 matches at 7 bases. V lost 5 bases and J lost 0; bases outside the gene matches: 6. The germline V gene encodes CDR1 SGHDN and CDR2 FVKESK. The CDR3 runs to 16 residues. The CDR3 nucleotides read TGTGCCAGCAGCGATGGGACAGCGGCAACTAATGAAAAACTGTTTTTT. This encodes CASSDGTAATNEKLFF.

This clone was recorded only once. The V call is TRBV3-1 (or the pseudogene TRBV3-2), the J call TRBJ2-1; D might be TRBD2 (6 bases). Trimming shortened V by 4 bases and J by 9 bases, and 10 bases separated the two germline ends. The CDR3 runs 12 residues. Germline V gene lookup returns CDR1 LGHDT and CDR2 YNNKEL (reference sequence). The CDR3 spells CASSPLRGEQFF. In DNA form, the CDR3 reads TGTGCCAGCAGCCCGTTGCGGGGTGAGCAGTTCTTC.

V and J are TRBV4-2 and TRBJ1-4; D is perhaps TRBD1 (5 bases). CDR3 size: 16 residues. CDR1 and CDR2 from the germline V gene are LGHNA and YNFKEQ. With 4 bases removed from V and 3 bases from J, the gap between germline ends came to 15 bases. CDR3 in DNA: TGTGCCAGCAGCCGTAAGGCGGGGGACTCTAATGAAAAACTGTTTTTT. Translating gives CASSRKAGDSNEKLFF.

The V call is TRBV7-9, the J call TRBJ2-2; 8 bases match TRBD1. Losses at the gene ends were 3 bases for V and 5 bases for J; bases not matched to a gene: 8. CDR3 length: 16 amino acids. Per germline, CDR1 SEHNR and CDR2 FQNEAQ (reference sequence). CDR3 loop: CASSFIQGADTGELFF. In nucleotides, the CDR3 is TGTGCCAGCAGCTTCATCCAGGGGGCCGATACCGGGGAGCTGTTTTTT.

The rearrangement uses TRBV4-2 and TRBJ2-5; 7 nucleotides align to TRBD2. With V trimmed by 3 bases and J by 5 bases, 6 bases remained unmatched. Germline lookup yields CDR1 LGHNA and CDR2 YNFKEQ. The CDR3 loop spans 14 amino acids. The CDR3 coding sequence is TGTGCCAGCAGCCAGGAGCTACTAGCGGAGACCCAGTACTTC. This codes for CASSQELLAETQYF.

The rearrangement links TRBV3-1 (or the pseudogene TRBV3-2) to TRBJ1-6, with D possibly being TRBD1 (6 bases). The CDR3 sequence is 16 residues long. Trimming took off 1 base at V and 7 bases at J, with 14 bases between the two ends. Germline loops: CDR1 LGHDT, CDR2 YNNKEL (reference sequence). CDR3 protein: CASSQGTGSGNSPLHF. The CDR3 nucleotides read TGTGCCAGCAGCCAAGGTACAGGGTCGGGGAATTCACCCCTCCACTTT.

The chain couples TRBV6-2 or TRBV6-3 to TRBJ2-1; 12 positions agree with TRBD2. Germline V gives CDR1 MNHEY, CDR2 SVGEGT. With V trimmed by 6 bases and J by 0 bases, 6 bases remained unmatched. This CDR3 region has 17 residues. The CDR3: CASSPSGGEPSYNEQFF. CDR3 DNA: TGTGCCAGCAGCCCTAGCGGGGGGGAACCCTCCTACAATGAGCAGTTCTTC.

The rearrangement joins TRBV3-1 (or the pseudogene TRBV3-2) to TRBJ1-2, with D possibly being TRBD1 (6 bases). The CDR3 extends over 14 amino acids. V lost 4 bases and J 7 bases, leaving 16 bases between the germline ends. Germline V gene data show CDR1 as LGHDT and CDR2 as YNNKEL (reference sequence). Here the CDR3 reads CASSPARGGAGYTF. CDR3 DNA sequence: TGTGCCAGCAGCCCCGCCCGGGGGGGGGCTGGCTACACCTTC.